This T cell receptor beta chain was obtained from a study of T cells after posttransplantation cyclophosphamide. The CDR3 sequence is 16 residues long. Per the germline V gene, CDR1 is KGHSH and CDR2 is LQKENI. V was clipped by 1 base and J by 2 bases; unmatched bases: 5. Here immunoSEQ multiplex PCR was the method, and the copy in TCRdb shows in-frame clones only, minus some. The sample lists about 36,000 clones, roughly 78% seen once, with 8.1% in the top ten. Cyclophosphamide on days +3 and +4 followed busulfan-fludarabine conditioning and a marrow graft. The specimen was CD4+ T cells sorted from blood, collected just over 1,900 days after a stem cell transplant with posttransplant cyclophosphamide. The chain combines TRBV18 with TRBJ2-3; TRBD2 matches at 8 bases. This clonotype was obtained from a female patient between 40 and 50 years old who received an allogeneic stem cell transplant from a related donor, was CMV-positive, and had no GVHD. The T cells may come from the graft donor. For the CDR3, the DNA is TGTGCCAGCTCACCACGATTAGCGGGAAACACAGATACGCAGTATTTT. Protein product: CASSPRLAGNTDTQYF.